This T cell receptor beta chain is drawn from a study of OX40 agonist ivuxolimab in advanced cancers. The overall study: Intravenous ivuxolimab at 0.01 to 10 mg/kg was given to patients every 2 weeks. The study's findings and limits: Low normalized T-cell clonal expansion also characterized some of the nonresponders.

As concerns this clone: The antigen is unknown.

Trimming took off 0 bases at V and 7 bases at J, with 15 bases between the two ends. The CDR3 contains 16 residues. Germline lookup yields CDR1 LGHNA and CDR2 YNFKEQ. Sequencing was performed with immunoSEQ multiplex PCR; in TCRdb, only in-frame clones are kept and a portion is missing. The sample has about 45,000 clones, more than 75% seen once; the top ten hold around 16%. The TCR was taken from an adult with an advanced solid tumor such as melanoma, head and neck, liver or kidney cancer. This chain uses TRBV4-2 with TRBJ2-2; D not resolved. The input for sequencing was CD4+ or CD8+ T cells sorted from blood, taken in a trial of the OX40 agonist ivuxolimab. The CDR3 nucleotides are TGTGCCAGCAGCCAAGAGGACCTTAAAAATGACGGGGAGCTGTTTTTT. This gives the protein CASSQEDLKNDGELFF.